This TCR beta chain appears in the sequencing data of a study of blood T cells in healthy people across ages. Extraction of total RNA produced a minimum of 5 micrograms from each sample. Turning to this clonotype: The antigen is unknown. A junction boundary mismatches the germline segment, possibly from a read error.

Primers used in a second PCR of roughly 6 to 11 cycles were a sample-barcoded 5' primer and a J-beta primer mix. TCRdb reanalysed the 5' RACE reads using MiXCR and keeps one entry per CDR3 protein. Among over 700,000 distinct CDR3 sequences listed, about 55% were seen once. Study results and limitations: Naive and antigen-experienced cells were not separated, limiting conclusive comparison.

Germline loops: CDR1 DFQATT, CDR2 SNEGSKA (reference sequence). The CDR3 is made up of 16 amino acids. The chain recombines TRBV20-1 with TRBJ2-1; 11 nucleotides agree with TRBD2. The clonotype comes from a man at least 80 years old in good health. Sequences were obtained from blood. The CDR3 spells CSARGLAGTSYNEQFF. For the CDR3, the DNA is TGCAGTGCCAGAGGACTAGCGGGTACCTCCTACAATGAGCAGTTCTTC.